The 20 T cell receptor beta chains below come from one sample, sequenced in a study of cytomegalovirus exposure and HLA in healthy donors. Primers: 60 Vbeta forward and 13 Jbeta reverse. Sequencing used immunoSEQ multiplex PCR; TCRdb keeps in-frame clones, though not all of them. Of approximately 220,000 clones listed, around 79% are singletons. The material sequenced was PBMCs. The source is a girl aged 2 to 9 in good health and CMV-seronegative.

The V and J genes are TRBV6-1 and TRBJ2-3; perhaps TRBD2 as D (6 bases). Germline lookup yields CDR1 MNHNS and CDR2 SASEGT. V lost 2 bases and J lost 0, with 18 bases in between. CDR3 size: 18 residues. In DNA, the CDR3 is TGTGCCAGCAGTGAAAATCCTAGCGCAAGATCTAGCACAGATACGCAGTATTTT. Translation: CASSENPSARSSTDTQYF.

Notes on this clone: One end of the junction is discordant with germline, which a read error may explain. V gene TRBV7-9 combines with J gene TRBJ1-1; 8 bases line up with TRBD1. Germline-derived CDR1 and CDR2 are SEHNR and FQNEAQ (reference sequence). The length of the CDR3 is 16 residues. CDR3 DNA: TGTTCCAGCAGCTTATTGGTCGGACAGGGTGGATCCGGAGCTTTCTTT. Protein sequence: CSSSLLVGQGGSGAFF.

DNA for the CDR3: TGTGCCAGCACAAAAGGAGGGCGGAGACTCACAGATACGCAGTATTTT. It translates to CASTKGGRRLTDTQYF. The chain uses TRBV28 and TRBJ2-3, with D possibly TRBD2 on 6 matching bases. The CDR3 loop spans 16 amino acids. Looked up from germline, CDR1 is MDHEN and CDR2 is SYDVKM. Trimming took off 7 bases at V and 2 bases at J, with 19 bases between the two ends.

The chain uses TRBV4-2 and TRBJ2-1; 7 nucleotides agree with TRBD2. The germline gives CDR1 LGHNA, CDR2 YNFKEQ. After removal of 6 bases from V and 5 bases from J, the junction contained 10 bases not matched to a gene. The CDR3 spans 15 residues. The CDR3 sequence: CASSPGGSGNNEQFF. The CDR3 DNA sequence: TGTGCCAGCAGTCCCGGCGGGAGCGGGAACAATGAGCAGTTCTTC.

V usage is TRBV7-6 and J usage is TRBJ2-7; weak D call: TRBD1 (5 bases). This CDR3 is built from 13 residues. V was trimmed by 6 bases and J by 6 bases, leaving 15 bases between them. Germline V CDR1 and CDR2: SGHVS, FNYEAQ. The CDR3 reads CASSYAGPVEQYF. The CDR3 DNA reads TGTGCCAGCAGTTACGCAGGGCCTGTCGAGCAGTACTTC.

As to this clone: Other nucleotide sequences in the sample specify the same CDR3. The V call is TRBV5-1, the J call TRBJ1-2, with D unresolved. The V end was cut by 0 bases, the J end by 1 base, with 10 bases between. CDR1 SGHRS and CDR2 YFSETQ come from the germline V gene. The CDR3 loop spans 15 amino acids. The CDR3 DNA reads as TGCGCCAGCAGCTTGGGTTCTGGAGTTAACTATGGCTACACCTTC. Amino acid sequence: CASSLGSGVNYGYTF.

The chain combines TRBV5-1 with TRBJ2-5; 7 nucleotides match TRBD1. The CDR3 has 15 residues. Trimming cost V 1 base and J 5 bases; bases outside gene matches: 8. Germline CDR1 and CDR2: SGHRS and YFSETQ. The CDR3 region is CASSLKGARGETQYF. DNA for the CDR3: TGCGCCAGCAGCTTGAAGGGGGCCCGTGGGGAGACCCAGTACTTC.

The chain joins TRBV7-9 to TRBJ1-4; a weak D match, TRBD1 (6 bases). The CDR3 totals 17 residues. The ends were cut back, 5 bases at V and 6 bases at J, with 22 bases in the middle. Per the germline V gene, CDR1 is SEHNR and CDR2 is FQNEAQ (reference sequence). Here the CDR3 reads CASSTAEYGAGDEKLFF. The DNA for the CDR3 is TGTGCCAGCAGCACCGCGGAATACGGGGCAGGGGATGAAAAACTGTTTTTT.

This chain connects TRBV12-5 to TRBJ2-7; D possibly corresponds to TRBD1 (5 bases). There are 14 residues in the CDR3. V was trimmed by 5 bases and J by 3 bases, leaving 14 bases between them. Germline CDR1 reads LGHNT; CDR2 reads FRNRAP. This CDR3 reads CASGVDSPGYEQYF. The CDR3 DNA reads TGTGCTAGTGGTGTCGACAGTCCGGGCTACGAGCAGTACTTC.

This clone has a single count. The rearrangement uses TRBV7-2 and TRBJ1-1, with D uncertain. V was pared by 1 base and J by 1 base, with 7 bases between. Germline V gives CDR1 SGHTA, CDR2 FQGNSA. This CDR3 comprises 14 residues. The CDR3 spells CASSLGAGNTEAFF. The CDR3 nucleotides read TGTGCCAGCAGCTTAGGGGCAGGGAACACTGAAGCTTTCTTT.

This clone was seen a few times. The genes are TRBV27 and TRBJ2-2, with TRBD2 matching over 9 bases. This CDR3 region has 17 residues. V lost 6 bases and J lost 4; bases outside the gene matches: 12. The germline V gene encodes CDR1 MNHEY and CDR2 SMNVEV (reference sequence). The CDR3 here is CASSPTTGLAPTGELFF. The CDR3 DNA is TGTGCCAGCAGCCCTACGACGGGACTAGCCCCCACCGGGGAGCTGTTTTTT.

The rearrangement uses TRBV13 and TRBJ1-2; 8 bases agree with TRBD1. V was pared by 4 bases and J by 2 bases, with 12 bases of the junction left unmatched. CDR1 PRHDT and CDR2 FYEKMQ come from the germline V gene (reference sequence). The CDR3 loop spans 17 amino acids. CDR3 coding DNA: TGTGCCAGCAGCTCCAGATTGACAGGGGCCTTAAACTATGGCTACACCTTC. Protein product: CASSSRLTGALNYGYTF.

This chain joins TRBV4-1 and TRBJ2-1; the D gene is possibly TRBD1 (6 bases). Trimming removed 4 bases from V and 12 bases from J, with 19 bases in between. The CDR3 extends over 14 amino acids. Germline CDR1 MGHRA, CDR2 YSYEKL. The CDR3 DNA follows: TGCGCCAGCAGCCGGGCAGGGGCGGACCAAGGGCAGTTCTTC. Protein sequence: CASSRAGADQGQFF.

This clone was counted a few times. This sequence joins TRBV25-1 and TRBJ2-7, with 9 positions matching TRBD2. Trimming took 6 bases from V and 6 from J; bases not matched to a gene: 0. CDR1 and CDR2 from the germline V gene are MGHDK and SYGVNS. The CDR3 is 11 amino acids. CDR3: CASRLAGEQYF. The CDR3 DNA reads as TGTGCCAGCAGACTAGCGGGCGAGCAGTACTTC.

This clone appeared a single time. DNA of the CDR3: TGTGCCAGCAGTGAAGCGCCGATTGGGACTTACAATGAGCAGTTCTTC. As protein: CASSEAPIGTYNEQFF. The gene calls are TRBV2 and TRBJ2-1; tentative D call: TRBD2 (6 bases). With 0 bases removed from V and 4 bases from J, the gap between germline ends came to 13 bases. CDR1 is SNHLY and CDR2 is FYNNEI in the germline V gene. CDR3 size: 16 residues. Based on the CDR3 plus reference TRBV2 and TRBJ2-1, the full variable domain is EPEVTQTPSHQVTQMGQEVILRCVPISNHLYFYWYRQILGQKVEFLVSFYNNEISEKSEIFDDQFSVERPDGSNFTLKIRSTKLEDSAMYFCASSEAPIGTYNEQFFGPGTRLTVL.

CDR3 region: CASSDGTTYEQYF. The CDR3 nucleotides read TGTGCCAGCAGTGATGGGACTACCTACGAGCAGTACTTC. The chain carries TRBV2 and TRBJ2-7, with 7 bases identical to TRBD2. The ends lost 3 bases at V and 2 bases at J; junction bases unmatched: 1. The germline gives CDR1 SNHLY, CDR2 FYNNEI. The CDR3 has 13 residues. Looking up the rest from reference TRBV2 and TRBJ2-7 gives the full variable domain: EPEVTQTPSHQVTQMGQEVILRCVPISNHLYFYWYRQILGQKVEFLVSFYNNEISEKSEIFDDQFSVERPDGSNFTLKIRSTKLEDSAMYFCASSDGTTYEQYFGPGTRLTVT.

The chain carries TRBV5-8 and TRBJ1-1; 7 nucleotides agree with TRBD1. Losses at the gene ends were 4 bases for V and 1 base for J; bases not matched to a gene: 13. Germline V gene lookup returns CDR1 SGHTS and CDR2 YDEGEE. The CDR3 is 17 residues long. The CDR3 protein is CASSRPTGSNWNTEAFF. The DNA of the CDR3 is TGTGCCAGCAGCCGACCGACAGGGTCCAATTGGAACACTGAAGCTTTCTTT.

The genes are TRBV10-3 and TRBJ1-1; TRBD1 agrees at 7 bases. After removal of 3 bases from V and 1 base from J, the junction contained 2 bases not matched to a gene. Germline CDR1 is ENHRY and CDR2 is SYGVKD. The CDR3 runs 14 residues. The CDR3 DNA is TGTGCCATCAGTGATTCAGGGGGGAACACTGAAGCTTTCTTT. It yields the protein CAISDSGGNTEAFF.

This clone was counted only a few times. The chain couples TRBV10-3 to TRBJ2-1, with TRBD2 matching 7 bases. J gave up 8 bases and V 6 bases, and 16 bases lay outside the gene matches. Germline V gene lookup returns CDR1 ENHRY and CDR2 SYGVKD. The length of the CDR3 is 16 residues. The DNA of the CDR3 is TGTGCCATCAGGCCCGGGACTACCCGGTCTAGGCATGAGCAGTTCTTC. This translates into CAIRPGTTRSRHEQFF.

This CDR3 reads CASSSGQGTNEKLFF. The CDR3 bases are TGTGCCAGTAGTAGTGGACAGGGCACTAATGAAAAACTGTTTTTT. The chain couples TRBV19 to TRBJ1-4, with TRBD1 matching 8 bases. CDR3 length equals 15 residues. After removal of 4 bases from V and 2 bases from J, the junction contained 3 bases not matched to a gene. CDR1 and CDR2 from the germline V gene are LNHDA and SQIVND (reference sequence).